What follows are 30 T cell receptor beta chains derived from one specimen sequenced in a study of blood T cell repertoires in COVID-19 (dated by TCRdb to the early 2020s). Library preparation was by the immunoSEQ multiplex PCR assay. Entries here come from immuneACCESS through TCRdb and include only in-frame sequences with V and J called. Some clones fail to appear in such tables; in the studies checked, an unresolved V gene covers under half of the shortfall, and the cause of the remainder is unknown. Counted in this sample were around 94,000 clones; 85% to 90% of them appeared once. 2.5% to 3.5% of the sample is taken by the ten largest. The sequenced sample was peripheral blood. Receptors were obtained from a man aged 50 or older with active or convalescent COVID-19.

V and J are TRBV11-2 and TRBJ2-1; TRBD1 is a possible D gene (6 bases). Germline V gene data show CDR1 as SGHAT and CDR2 as FQNNGV. V lost 5 bases, J lost 5 bases, and 19 bases lay in between. This CDR3 is 16 amino acids long. CDR3 loop: CASSLRQRGKNNEQFF. The CDR3 nucleotides are TGTGCCAGCAGCCTTCGACAGAGGGGGAAGAACAATGAGCAGTTCTTC.

The count of this clone is one. V and J are TRBV10-3 and TRBJ2-1, with D possibly matching TRBD2 (6 bases). The CDR3 runs to 17 residues. CDR1 is ENHRY, CDR2 SYGVKD, per germline. V lost 9 bases and J 0 bases, leaving 21 bases between the germline ends. The CDR3 sequence: CAISPSTGGSSYNEQFF. Here the CDR3 DNA reads TGTGCCATTTCCCCCTCGACCGGGGGTAGCTCCTACAATGAGCAGTTCTTC.

The rearrangement joins TRBV15 to TRBJ2-3; weak D call: TRBD2 (7 bases). Looked up from germline, CDR1 is LNHNV and CDR2 is YYDKDF (reference sequence). The CDR3 spans 16 residues. V dropped 3 bases and J dropped 0 bases, with 13 bases sitting between them. In DNA, the CDR3 is TGTGCCACCAGCAGGGGAGGGGGGGGTAGCACAGATACGCAGTATTTT. This codes for CATSRGGGGSTDTQYF.

This chain connects TRBV19 to TRBJ2-5, with 10 bases matching TRBD2. The CDR3 is made up of 14 amino acids. CDR1 and CDR2 from the germline V gene are LNHDA and SQIVND (reference sequence). The trim removed 5 bases at V and 2 bases at J, leaving 2 bases unmatched. The CDR3 DNA is TGTGCCAGTAGTCTAGCGGGGGAACAAGAGACCCAGTACTTC. Protein sequence: CASSLAGEQETQYF.

J is TRBJ2-3 and V is TRBV10-2; 12 bases match TRBD2. The CDR3 has 16 amino acids. Germline CDR1 WSHSY, CDR2 SAAADI. The junction had 4 bases not matched to a gene; V was cut back by 6 bases and J by 0 bases. The CDR3 coding sequence is TGCGCCAGCAGCAGACTAGCGGGGGATAGCACAGATACGCAGTATTTT. It translates to CASSRLAGDSTDTQYF.

The chain joins TRBV6-1 to TRBJ1-5; 8 bases line up with TRBD1. CDR1 and CDR2 (germline): MNHNS, SASEGT. Trimming took 4 bases from V and 1 from J; bases not matched to a gene: 9. The CDR3 is 17 residues long. The CDR3 DNA is TGTGCCAGCAGTGGCGGGACAGGAGAAAGGAGCAATCAGCCCCAGCATTTT. As protein: CASSGGTGERSNQPQHF.

The chain joins TRBV5-4 to TRBJ2-3; 12 bases fit TRBD1. Germline CDR1 SGHNT, CDR2 YYREEE (reference sequence). Unmatched junction bases numbered 5, after V lost 4 bases and J lost 5 bases. This CDR3 spans 15 amino acids. The CDR3 coding sequence is TGTGCCAGCAGCACCGGGACAGGGGGCGTAGATACGCAGTATTTT. Its translation is CASSTGTGGVDTQYF.

The chain carries TRBV28 and TRBJ1-4; D gene unclear. The CDR3 is 16 amino acids. V shed 2 bases and J shed 0 bases, with 10 bases lying between them. Germline V gene sequence: CDR1 MDHEN, CDR2 SYDVKM. The CDR3, as DNA: TGTGCCAGCAGTTTAAGCCCCCCTACAACTAATGAAAAACTGTTTTTT. Translating it yields CASSLSPPTTNEKLFF.

The chain's CDR3 is CASRPGGQGVFTEAFF. In nucleotides, the CDR3 is TGTGCCAGCAGGCCTGGGGGACAGGGGGTTTTTACTGAAGCTTTCTTT. The chain employs TRBV28 and TRBJ1-1; 11 bases fit TRBD1. CDR3 size: 16 residues. V trimming: 6 bases; J trimming: 5 bases; junction bases outside the gene matches: 11. The V gene's germline CDR1 is MDHEN and CDR2 SYDVKM.

The chain links TRBV16 to TRBJ1-2; unclear D gene. CDR1 and CDR2 (germline): KGHSY, FQNENV. The CDR3 runs 14 residues. V was cut by 0 bases and J by 13 bases, with 18 bases left in between. CDR3 bases: TGTGCCAGCAGCCAATCGGCGGCCCACCGGATTGCCACCTTC. It yields the protein CASSQSAAHRIATF.

The chain combines TRBV6-5 with TRBJ1-1; D ambiguous. The CDR3 covers 14 residues. The V gene lost 0 bases and the J gene lost 0 bases, with 5 bases spanning the gap. Per germline, CDR1 MNHEY and CDR2 SVGAGI. The CDR3 here is CASSYSGMNTEAFF. The DNA for the CDR3 is TGTGCCAGCAGTTACTCGGGCATGAACACTGAAGCTTTCTTT.

The gene calls are TRBV5-1 and TRBJ2-3; 7 bases align to TRBD2. There are 16 residues in the CDR3. Germline CDR1 is SGHRS and CDR2 is YFSETQ. V lost 2 bases, J lost 2 bases, and 8 bases stayed unmatched. The CDR3 protein is CASSLSGTTHTDTQYF. For the CDR3, the DNA is TGCGCCAGCAGCTTATCCGGGACTACCCACACAGATACGCAGTATTTT.

The DNA of the CDR3 is TGCGCCAGCAGCTTGTTCGGTGCAACTAATGAAAAACTGTTTTTT. It specifies CASSLFGATNEKLFF. This rearrangement joins TRBV5-1 to TRBJ1-4, with D unresolved. Trimming pared 1 base from V and 0 bases from J, leaving 7 bases between. This CDR3 is 15 amino acids long. The germline V gene has CDR1 SGHRS and CDR2 YFSETQ.

A single count supports this clone. The chain couples TRBV5-1 to TRBJ1-5; TRBD1 aligns across 7 bases. Germline loops: CDR1 SGHRS, CDR2 YFSETQ. V gave up 4 bases and J gave up 0 bases; unmatched junction bases: 4. The CDR3 is made up of 15 amino acids. CDR3 sequence reads: CASSDRDHSNQPQHF. Written as DNA, the CDR3 is TGCGCCAGCAGCGACAGGGATCATAGCAATCAGCCCCAGCATTTT. The whole variable domain, remainder taken from reference TRBV5-1 and TRBJ1-5, is KAGVTQTPRYLIKTRGQQVTLSCSPISGHRSVSWYQQTPGQGLQFLFEYFSETQRNKGNFPGRFSGRQFSNSRSEMNVSTLELGDSALYLCASSDRDHSNQPQHFGDGTRLSIL.

This chain joins TRBV10-3 and TRBJ2-7, with TRBD2 matching over 7 bases. Trimming at V came to 8 bases and at J to 2 bases, leaving 3 bases not matched to a gene. The germline CDR1 and CDR2 sequences are ENHRY and SYGVKD. CDR3 length equals 12 residues. This CDR3 is CAIGRGPYEQYF. The CDR3 DNA follows: TGTGCCATCGGGAGGGGCCCCTACGAGCAGTACTTC.

This chain joins TRBV28 and TRBJ1-4; D might be TRBD1 (6 bases). The CDR3 sequence is 15 residues long. The V gene lost 6 bases and the J gene lost 2 bases, with 13 bases spanning the gap. Germline V CDR1 and CDR2: MDHEN, SYDVKM. In nucleotides, the CDR3 is TGTGCCAGCAGAGGGGGGGCGACCACTAATGAAAAACTGTTTTTT. The encoded protein is CASRGGATTNEKLFF. The variable domain in full, completed from reference TRBV28 and TRBJ1-4, reads DVKVTQSSRYLVKRTGEKVFLECVQDMDHENMFWYRQDPGLGLRLIYFSYDVKMKEKGDIPEGYSVSREKKERFSLILESASTNQTSMYLCASRGGATTNEKLFFGSGTQLSVL.

This sequence joins TRBV29-1 and TRBJ1-2; 8 bases are a match to TRBD1. J lost 4 bases, V lost 6 bases, and 4 bases had no gene match. The CDR3 loop spans 12 amino acids. CDR1 SQVTM and CDR2 ANQGSEA come from the germline V gene. CDR3 region: CSVVDRVYGYTF. Written as DNA, the CDR3 is TGCAGCGTGGTGGACAGGGTCTATGGCTACACCTTC.

The chain uses TRBV6-5 and TRBJ2-7; D call uncertain. This CDR3 is 12 amino acids long. The germline V gene encodes CDR1 MNHEY and CDR2 SVGAGI. V dropped 8 bases and J dropped 9 bases, with 17 bases sitting between them. CDR3: CASGGQIGPQYF. Written as DNA, the CDR3 is TGTGCCAGCGGCGGCCAAATCGGTCCGCAGTACTTC.

This clone was recorded only once. This chain links TRBV7-9 with TRBJ2-7; 9 nucleotides agree with TRBD1. Germline values: CDR1 SEHNR, CDR2 FQNEAQ (reference sequence). The length of the CDR3 is 14 residues. V shed 5 bases, J shed 3 bases, and the junction held 5 bases outside the gene matches. The CDR3 nucleotides are TGTGCCAGCAGCCACGGACAGGGGAACTACGAGCAGTACTTC. Translation: CASSHGQGNYEQYF.

The chain recombines TRBV7-2 with TRBJ2-5, with TRBD2 matching over 10 bases. CDR1 is SGHTA, CDR2 FQGNSA, per germline. The CDR3 has 16 amino acids. The junction had 7 bases not matched to a gene; V was cut back by 5 bases and J by 1 base. CDR3 sequence reads: CASSPSLAGAQETQYF. As DNA, the CDR3 is TGTGCCAGCAGCCCCTCGCTAGCGGGGGCCCAAGAGACCCAGTACTTC.

The chain recombines TRBV5-1 with TRBJ2-3, with D uncertain. The length of the CDR3 is 14 residues. Germline V gives CDR1 SGHRS, CDR2 YFSETQ. Trimming stripped 4 bases from V and 3 bases from J, with 12 bases between. The DNA of the CDR3 is TGCGCCAGCAGCCCTGCTGTCGAGACAGATACGCAGTATTTT. This translates into CASSPAVETDTQYF.

CDR3: CASSPQQGGSNYGYTF. The CDR3 nucleotides are TGTGCCAGCTCACCACAACAGGGAGGGAGTAACTATGGCTACACCTTC. The chain employs TRBV18 and TRBJ1-2; maybe TRBD1 (6 bases). Germline CDR1 is KGHSH and CDR2 is LQKENI. The CDR3 is 16 residues long. V was shortened by 1 base and J by 1 base, with 13 bases between the two germline ends.

The genes are TRBV5-1 and TRBJ2-2; D is unresolved. CDR1 is SGHRS and CDR2 is YFSETQ in the germline V gene. Trimming took 2 bases from V and 2 from J, leaving 7 bases between them. The CDR3 spans 14 residues. The DNA for the CDR3 is TGCGCCAGCAGCTTCGACTCCAACACCGGGGAGCTGTTTTTT. It codes for CASSFDSNTGELFF.

The rearrangement joins TRBV7-2 to TRBJ2-1; 9 positions agree with TRBD2. The CDR3 sequence is 15 residues long. CDR1 SGHTA and CDR2 FQGNSA come from the germline V gene. J lost 6 bases, V lost 5 bases, and 8 bases had no gene match. CDR3 DNA: TGTGCCAGCAGCCGTAGCGGGGGTTTCACCAATGAGCAGTTCTTC. The encoded protein is CASSRSGGFTNEQFF.

This sequence joins TRBV7-2 and TRBJ2-3; tentative D call: TRBD1 (6 bases). The CDR3 sequence is 13 residues long. The V end lost 5 bases, the J end lost 2 bases, and 8 bases lay between the germline ends. Germline-derived CDR1 and CDR2 are SGHTA and FQGNSA. The CDR3 here is CASSQGFTDTQYF. The CDR3 DNA sequence: TGTGCCAGCAGCCAGGGGTTCACAGATACGCAGTATTTT.

The chain links TRBV28 to TRBJ1-4, with a tentative D call TRBD1 (6 bases). The CDR3 runs 11 residues. The V end lost 5 bases, the J end lost 15 bases, and 13 bases lay between the germline ends. CDR1 MDHEN and CDR2 SYDVKM come from the germline V gene. In nucleotides, the CDR3 is TGTGCCAGCAGTCTCCAGGGGCGCGTGTTTTTT. Its translation is CASSLQGRVFF.

This chain connects TRBV10-1 to TRBJ2-3; TRBD1 agrees at 9 bases. V gave up 10 bases and J gave up 3 bases; unmatched junction bases: 2. In germline, CDR1 is WNHNN, CDR2 SYGVQD (reference sequence). The CDR3 has 12 residues. This CDR3 reads CATGTGTDTQYF. CDR3 sequence (DNA): TGCGCCACCGGGACAGGGACAGATACGCAGTATTTT.

V usage is TRBV7-2 and J usage is TRBJ1-2; 9 bases align to TRBD1. The trim removed 5 bases at V and 4 bases at J, leaving 5 bases unmatched. CDR3 length: 14 residues. Germline V gives CDR1 SGHTA, CDR2 FQGNSA. In nucleotides, the CDR3 is TGTGCCAGCAGCAGCGGGACAGGGACCTATGGCTACACCTTC. It encodes CASSSGTGTYGYTF.

This sequence joins TRBV7-2 and TRBJ1-5; D remains ambiguous. The V gene's germline CDR1 is SGHTA and CDR2 FQGNSA. Trimming stripped 1 base from V and 3 bases from J, with 4 bases between. CDR3 length equals 13 residues. The CDR3, as DNA: TGTGCCAGCAGCTTAGTCGTCAATCAGCCCCAGCATTTT. Translated, it gives CASSLVVNQPQHF.

The genes are TRBV29-1 and TRBJ2-2; tentative D call: TRBD2 (6 bases). Germline V lookup: CDR1 SQVTM, CDR2 ANQGSEA. CDR3 size: 13 residues. The V and J ends lost 6 bases and 4 bases respectively, with 12 bases between them. CDR3 sequence: CSVGLAITGELFF. In DNA form, the CDR3 reads TGCAGCGTGGGACTGGCTATCACCGGGGAGCTGTTTTTT.